This TCR beta chain is drawn from a study of cytotoxic CD8 clonotypes in ibrutinib-treated CLL. Turning to the study itself: Among patients, roughly 25 responded partially and 2 completely; roughly 14 then stayed remitted and roughly 12 progressed after median roughly 68 months. Study-wide results and limits: Measured clonality at baseline was greater than in age-matched healthy donors and tracked with circulating CD8+ T-cell counts. Sampling of sustained-remission and progressing patients occurred at differing times. At progression, clonality fell back toward baseline after rising at ibrutinib response.

TCRdb's table, derived via immunoSEQ multiplex PCR, lists solely in-frame clones and lacks some. This table has fewer than 100,000 clones, about four fifths appearing once. This clone was recorded a few times. Its antigen is as yet unknown. The starting material was PBMCs, obtained after 12 months of ibrutinib treatment. The origin of this receptor is a human donor with chronic lymphocytic leukemia.

The CDR3 protein is CASSEGWIPLHF. The CDR3 DNA sequence: TGTGCCAGCAGTGAGGGGTGGATTCCCCTCCACTTT. V gene TRBV2 combines with J gene TRBJ1-6; no reliable D call. This CDR3 region has 12 residues. The V gene's germline CDR1 is SNHLY and CDR2 FYNNEI. Trimming pared 3 bases from V and 13 bases from J, leaving 10 bases between.